The 10 T cell receptor beta chains below were found in one sample sequenced in a study of blood T cells in healthy people across ages. A sample-barcoded 5' primer and a J-beta primer mix were used in a second PCR of roughly 7 to 12 cycles. TCRdb itself ran the 5' RACE reads through MiXCR, one entry per CDR3 protein. The sample records about 1,800,000 distinct CDR3 sequences, roughly 28% being singletons. The sequencing sample was made of blood. The source is a woman aged 25 to 45 in good health.

As regards this clonotype: A clone one base away is much larger, so this may be a read error. The rearrangement uses TRBV9 and TRBJ2-7; D remains unclear. The V gene's germline CDR1 is SGDLS and CDR2 YYNGEE. The CDR3 length is 13 residues. V was cut by 3 bases and J by 7 bases, with 14 bases left in between. The chain's CDR3 is CASSAIYGNEQYF. CDR3 in DNA: TGTGCCAGCAGCGCCATTTACGGCAATGAGCAGTACTTC.

V gene TRBV25-1 combines with J gene TRBJ2-1; tentatively, D is TRBD2 (5 bases). V lost 1 base to trimming and J lost 4 bases, with 8 bases between them. The CDR3 has 14 residues. Germline V gives CDR1 MGHDK, CDR2 SYGVNS. CDR3 sequence (DNA): TGTGCCAGCAGTGAATCGAGCGGATACAATGAGCAGTTCTTC. As protein: CASSESSGYNEQFF.

Worth noting for this clonotype: This could be a read error, since a much larger clone is one nucleotide away. The chain carries TRBV29-1 and TRBJ2-1; 8 bases are shared with TRBD2. Germline CDR1 is SQVTM and CDR2 is ANQGSEA. This CDR3 has 14 residues. V dropped 7 bases and J dropped 8; count of bases not matched to a gene: 13. The CDR3 DNA is TGCAGCGGGGTCACAGCGGGAGATAGGGATGAGCAGTTCTTC. It encodes CSGVTAGDRDEQFF.

This clonotype was counted only a few times. The DNA for the CDR3 is TGCGCCAGCAGCCAGGTACTAGCGGAGCTGAGCTCCTACAATGAGCAGTTCTTC. Its translation is CASSQVLAELSSYNEQFF. This chain joins TRBV4-3 and TRBJ2-1; 8 bases line up with TRBD2. The CDR3 length is 18 residues. The germline gives CDR1 LGHNA, CDR2 YSLEER. V was clipped by 3 bases and J by 0 bases; unmatched bases: 10.

The genes are TRBV20-1 and TRBJ2-1; 8 nucleotides match TRBD2. This CDR3 comprises 15 residues. The germline V gene has CDR1 DFQATT and CDR2 SNEGSKA (reference sequence). J lost 8 bases, V lost 3 bases, and 12 bases had no gene match. The CDR3 DNA reads TGCAGTGCTAGGAAACCGGGACTAGGGGCTTATGAGCAGTTCTTC. Protein: CSARKPGLGAYEQFF.

Of note for this clonotype: The junction departs from the called germline gene at one end, perhaps through a read error. The rearrangement joins TRBV7-6 to TRBJ2-1; 8 bases are a match to TRBD1. The germline V gene encodes CDR1 SGHVS and CDR2 FNYEAQ. CDR3 length: 16 amino acids. CDR3 region: CVSSLTQGANYNEQFF. The CDR3 coding sequence is TGTGTCAGCAGCTTAACCCAGGGGGCGAACTACAATGAGCAGTTCTTC. The entire variable domain, with the rest obtained from reference TRBV7-6 and TRBJ2-1, is as follows: GAGVSQSPRYKVTKRGQDVALRCDPISGHVSLYWYRQALGQGPEFLTYFNYEAQQDKSGLPNDRFSAERPEGSISTLTIQRTEQRDSAMYRCVSSLTQGANYNEQFFGPGTRLTVL.

The rearrangement joins TRBV6-1 to TRBJ2-3, with 7 bases aligning to TRBD1. CDR1 MNHNS and CDR2 SASEGT come from the germline V gene. The V segment lost 3 bases and the J segment 2 bases; nucleotides outside the gene matches: 8. CDR3 length: 16 amino acids. The CDR3, as DNA: TGTGCCAGCAGTGACCCGACAGGGTCGGCCACAGATACGCAGTATTTT. It yields the protein CASSDPTGSATDTQYF.

This sequence joins TRBV7-9 and TRBJ1-1; 9 bases fit TRBD1. CDR1 and CDR2 (germline): SEHNR, FQNEAQ (reference sequence). The CDR3 length is 15 residues. V shed 5 bases, J shed 1 base, and the junction held 5 bases outside the gene matches. Here the CDR3 DNA reads TGTGCCAGCAGCGGGACAGGGATACGGAACACTGAAGCTTTCTTT. It yields the protein CASSGTGIRNTEAFF. Full variable domain (rest looked up from reference TRBV7-9 and TRBJ1-1): DTGVSQNPRHKITKRGQNVTFRCDPISEHNRLYWYRQTLGQGPEFLTYFQNEAQLEKSRLLSDRFSAERPKGSFSTLEIQRTEQGDSAMYLCASSGTGIRNTEAFFGQGTRLTVV.

V gene TRBV19 combines with J gene TRBJ2-1; 13 nucleotides line up with TRBD2. The CDR3 extends over 19 amino acids. Trimming took 11 bases from V and 0 from J; bases not matched to a gene: 16. Germline loops: CDR1 LNHDA, CDR2 SQIVND (reference sequence). The DNA of the CDR3 is TGTGCCTGTACCCTGACTAGCGGGAGGCCCACCTCCTCCTACAATGAGCAGTTCTTC. Its translation: CACTLTSGRPTSSYNEQFF.

Points on this clonotype: This may be a read error, as it is one base from a much larger clone. As the CDR3 is not closed by the conserved phenylalanine or tryptophan, this likely results from a read error. The chain employs TRBV12-3 or TRBV12-4 and TRBJ2-1; possible D gene TRBD2, 5 bases. V lost 2 bases to trimming and J lost 13 bases, with 9 bases between them. This CDR3 is built from 11 residues. CDR3 protein: CASSLQEDQFV. DNA of the CDR3: TGTGCCAGCAGTTTACAGGAGGACCAGTTCGTC.